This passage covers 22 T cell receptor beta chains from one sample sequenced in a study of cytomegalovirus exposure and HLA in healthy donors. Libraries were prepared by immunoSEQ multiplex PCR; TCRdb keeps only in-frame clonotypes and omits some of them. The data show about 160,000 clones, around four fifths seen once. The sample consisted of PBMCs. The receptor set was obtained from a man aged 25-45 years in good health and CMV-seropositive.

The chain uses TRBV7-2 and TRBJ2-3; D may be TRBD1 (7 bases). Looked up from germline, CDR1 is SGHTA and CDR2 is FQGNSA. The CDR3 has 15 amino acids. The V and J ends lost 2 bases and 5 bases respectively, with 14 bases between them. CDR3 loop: CASSLTSRGVDTQYF. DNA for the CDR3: TGTGCCAGCAGCTTAACTAGCAGGGGGGTAGATACGCAGTATTTT.

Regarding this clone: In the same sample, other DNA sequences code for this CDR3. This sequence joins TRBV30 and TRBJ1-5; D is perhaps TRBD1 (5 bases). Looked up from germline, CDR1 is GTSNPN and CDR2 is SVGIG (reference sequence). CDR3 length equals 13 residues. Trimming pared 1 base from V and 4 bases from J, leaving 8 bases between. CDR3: CAWSDRGNQPQHF. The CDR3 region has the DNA TGTGCCTGGAGTGATAGGGGTAATCAGCCCCAGCATTTT.

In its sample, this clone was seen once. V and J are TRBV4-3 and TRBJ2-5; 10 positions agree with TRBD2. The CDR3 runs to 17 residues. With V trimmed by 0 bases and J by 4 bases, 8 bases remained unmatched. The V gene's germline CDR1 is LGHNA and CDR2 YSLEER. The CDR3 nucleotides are TGCGCCAGCAGCCAAGATGCGACAGCGGGGGGGCGAGAGACCCAGTACTTC. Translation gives CASSQDATAGGRETQYF.

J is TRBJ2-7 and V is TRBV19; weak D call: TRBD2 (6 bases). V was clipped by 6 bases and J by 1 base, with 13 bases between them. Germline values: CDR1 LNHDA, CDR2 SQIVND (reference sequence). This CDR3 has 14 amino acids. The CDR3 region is CASSEWGRSYEQYF. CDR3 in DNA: TGTGCCAGTAGCGAGTGGGGGAGGTCCTACGAGCAGTACTTC.

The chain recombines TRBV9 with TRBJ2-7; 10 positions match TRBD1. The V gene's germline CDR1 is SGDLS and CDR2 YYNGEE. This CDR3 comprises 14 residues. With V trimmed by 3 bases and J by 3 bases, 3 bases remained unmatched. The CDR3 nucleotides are TGTGCCAGCAGCGGCGGGACAGGGGACTACGAGCAGTACTTC. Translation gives CASSGGTGDYEQYF. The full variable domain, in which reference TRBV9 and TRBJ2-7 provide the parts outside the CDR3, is DSGVTQTPKHLITATGQRVTLRCSPRSGDLSVYWYQQSLDQGLQFLIQYYNGEERAKGNILERFSAQQFPDLHSELNLSSLELGDSALYFCASSGGTGDYEQYFGPGTRLTVT.

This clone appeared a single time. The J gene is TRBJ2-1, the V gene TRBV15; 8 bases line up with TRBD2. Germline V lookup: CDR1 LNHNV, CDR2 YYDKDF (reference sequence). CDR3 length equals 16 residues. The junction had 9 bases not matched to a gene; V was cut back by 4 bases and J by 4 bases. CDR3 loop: CATSTRTGGPYNEQFF. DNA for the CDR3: TGTGCCACCAGCACTAGAACGGGGGGGCCTTACAATGAGCAGTTCTTC.

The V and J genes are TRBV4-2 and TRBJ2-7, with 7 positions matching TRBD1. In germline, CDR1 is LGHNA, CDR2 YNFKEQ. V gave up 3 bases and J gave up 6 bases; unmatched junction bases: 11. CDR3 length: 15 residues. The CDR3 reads CASSHSDRESGEQYF. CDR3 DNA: TGTGCCAGCAGCCACTCCGACAGGGAGTCAGGCGAGCAGTACTTC.

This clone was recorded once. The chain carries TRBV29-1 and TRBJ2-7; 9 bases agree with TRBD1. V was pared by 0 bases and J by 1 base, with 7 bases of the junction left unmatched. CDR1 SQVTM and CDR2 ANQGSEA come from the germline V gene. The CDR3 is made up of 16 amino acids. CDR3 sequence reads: CSVEDLGQGGSYEQYF. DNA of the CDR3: TGCAGCGTTGAAGATCTGGGACAGGGTGGGTCCTACGAGCAGTACTTC.

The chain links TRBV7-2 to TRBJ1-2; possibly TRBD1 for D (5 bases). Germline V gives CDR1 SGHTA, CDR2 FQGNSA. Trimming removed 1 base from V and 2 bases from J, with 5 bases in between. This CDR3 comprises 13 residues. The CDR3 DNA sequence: TGTGCCAGCAGCTTAGGGACAAACTATGGCTACACCTTC. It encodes CASSLGTNYGYTF. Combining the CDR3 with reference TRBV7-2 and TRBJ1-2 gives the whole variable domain GAGVSQSPSNKVTEKGKDVELRCDPISGHTALYWYRQSLGQGLEFLIYFQGNSAPDKSGLPSDRFSAERTGGSVSTLTIQRTQQEDSAVYLCASSLGTNYGYTFGSGTRLTVV.

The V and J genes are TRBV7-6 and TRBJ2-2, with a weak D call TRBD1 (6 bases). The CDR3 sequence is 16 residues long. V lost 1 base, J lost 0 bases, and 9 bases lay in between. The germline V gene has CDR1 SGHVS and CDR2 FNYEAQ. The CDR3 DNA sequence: TGTGCCAGCAGCTTAGGGACAGCCGCGAACACCGGGGAGCTGTTTTTT. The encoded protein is CASSLGTAANTGELFF.

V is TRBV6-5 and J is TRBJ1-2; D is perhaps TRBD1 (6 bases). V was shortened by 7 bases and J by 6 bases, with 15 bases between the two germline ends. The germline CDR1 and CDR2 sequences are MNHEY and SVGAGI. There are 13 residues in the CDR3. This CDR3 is CASTLDSYDGYTF. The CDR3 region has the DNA TGTGCCAGCACCCTGGACAGTTATGATGGCTACACCTTC.

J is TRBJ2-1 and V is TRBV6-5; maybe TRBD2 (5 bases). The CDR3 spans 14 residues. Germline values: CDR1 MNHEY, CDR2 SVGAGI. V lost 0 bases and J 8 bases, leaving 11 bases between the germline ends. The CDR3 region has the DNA TGTGCCAGCAGTTACTCGAGGGTCTCGGATGAGCAGTTCTTC. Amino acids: CASSYSRVSDEQFF.

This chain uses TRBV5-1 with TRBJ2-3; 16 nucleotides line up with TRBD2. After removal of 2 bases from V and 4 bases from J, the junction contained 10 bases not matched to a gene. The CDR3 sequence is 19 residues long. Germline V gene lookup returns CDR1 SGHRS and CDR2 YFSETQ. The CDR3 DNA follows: TGCGCCAGCAGCTTTACCGGGACTAGCGGGGGGGCCGGGGCAGATACGCAGTATTTT. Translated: CASSFTGTSGGAGADTQYF.

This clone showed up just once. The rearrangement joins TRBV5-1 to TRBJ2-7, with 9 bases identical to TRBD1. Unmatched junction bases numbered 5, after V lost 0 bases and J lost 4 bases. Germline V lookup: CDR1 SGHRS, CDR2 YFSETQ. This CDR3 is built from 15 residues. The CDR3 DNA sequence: TGCGCCAGCAGCTTGGGGTTGGGACAGGGATACGAGCAGTACTTC. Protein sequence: CASSLGLGQGYEQYF.

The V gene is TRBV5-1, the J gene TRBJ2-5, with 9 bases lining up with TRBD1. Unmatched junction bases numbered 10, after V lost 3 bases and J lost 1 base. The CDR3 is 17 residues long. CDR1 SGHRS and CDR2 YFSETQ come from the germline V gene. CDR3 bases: TGCGCCAGCAGCTGGGCCGGGACAGGGTTCGGCCAAGAGACCCAGTACTTC. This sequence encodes CASSWAGTGFGQETQYF.

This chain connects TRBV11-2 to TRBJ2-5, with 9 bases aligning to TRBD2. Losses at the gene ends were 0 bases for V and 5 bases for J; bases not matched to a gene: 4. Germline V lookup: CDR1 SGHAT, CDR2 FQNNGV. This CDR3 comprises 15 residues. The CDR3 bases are TGTGCCAGCAGCTTAGATCTTGCGGGGGGGGAGACCCAGTACTTC. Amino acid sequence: CASSLDLAGGETQYF.

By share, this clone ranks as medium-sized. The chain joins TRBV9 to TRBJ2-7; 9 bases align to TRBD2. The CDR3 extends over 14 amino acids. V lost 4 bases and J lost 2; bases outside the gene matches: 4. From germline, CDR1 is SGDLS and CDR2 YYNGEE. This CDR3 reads CASSPSGAPYEQYF. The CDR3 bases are TGTGCCAGCAGCCCTAGCGGGGCACCCTACGAGCAGTACTTC.

Here the CDR3 reads CASSFGTSGGNEQFF. Here the CDR3 DNA reads TGTGCCAGCAGTTTCGGGACTAGCGGGGGTAATGAGCAGTTCTTC. The chain couples TRBV27 to TRBJ2-1, with TRBD2 identical over 14 bases. The CDR3 runs to 15 residues. V gave up 3 bases and J gave up 7 bases; unmatched junction bases: 2. CDR1 is MNHEY, CDR2 SMNVEV, per germline (reference sequence).

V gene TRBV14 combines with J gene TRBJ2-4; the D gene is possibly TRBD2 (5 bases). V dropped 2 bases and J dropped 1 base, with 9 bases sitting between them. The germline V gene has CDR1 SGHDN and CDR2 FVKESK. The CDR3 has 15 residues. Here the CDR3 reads CASSQQPGAKNIQYF. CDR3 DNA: TGTGCCAGCAGCCAACAGCCGGGGGCCAAAAACATTCAGTACTTC.

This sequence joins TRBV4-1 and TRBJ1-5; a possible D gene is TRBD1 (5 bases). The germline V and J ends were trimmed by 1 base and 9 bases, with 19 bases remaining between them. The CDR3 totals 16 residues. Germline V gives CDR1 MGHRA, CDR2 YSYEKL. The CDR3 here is CASSQVTGGSVRPQHF. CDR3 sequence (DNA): TGCGCCAGCAGCCAAGTTACGGGGGGAAGTGTAAGGCCCCAGCATTTT.

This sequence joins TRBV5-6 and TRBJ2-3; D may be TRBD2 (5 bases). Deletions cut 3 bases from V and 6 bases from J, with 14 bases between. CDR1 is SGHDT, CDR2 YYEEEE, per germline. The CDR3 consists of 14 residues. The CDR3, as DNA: TGTGCCAGCAGCTCGCGAGCGGCCGGGGATACGCAGTATTTT. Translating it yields CASSSRAAGDTQYF.

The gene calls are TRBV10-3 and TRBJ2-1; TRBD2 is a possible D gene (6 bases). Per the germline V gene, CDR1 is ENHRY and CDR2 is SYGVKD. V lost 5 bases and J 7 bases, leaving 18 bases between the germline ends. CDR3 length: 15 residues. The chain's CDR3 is CAISLAVGSPNEQFF. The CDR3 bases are TGTGCCATCAGTTTAGCGGTCGGATCACCTAATGAGCAGTTCTTC.